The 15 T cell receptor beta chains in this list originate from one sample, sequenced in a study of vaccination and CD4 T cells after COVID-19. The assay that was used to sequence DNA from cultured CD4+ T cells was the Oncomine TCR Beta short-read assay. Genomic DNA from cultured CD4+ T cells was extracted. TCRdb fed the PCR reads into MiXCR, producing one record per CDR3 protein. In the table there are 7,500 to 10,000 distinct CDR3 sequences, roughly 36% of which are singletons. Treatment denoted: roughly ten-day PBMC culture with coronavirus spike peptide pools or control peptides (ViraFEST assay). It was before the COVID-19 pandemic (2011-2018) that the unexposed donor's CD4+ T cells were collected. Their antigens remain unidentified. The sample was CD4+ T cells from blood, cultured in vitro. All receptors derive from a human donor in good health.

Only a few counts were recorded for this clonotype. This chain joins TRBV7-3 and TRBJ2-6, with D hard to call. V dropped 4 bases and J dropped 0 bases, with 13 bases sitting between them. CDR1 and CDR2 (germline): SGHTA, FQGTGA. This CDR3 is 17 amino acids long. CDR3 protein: CASSYRAELSGANVLTF. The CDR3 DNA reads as TGTGCCAGCAGCTATAGGGCCGAGCTCTCTGGGGCCAACGTCCTGACTTTC.

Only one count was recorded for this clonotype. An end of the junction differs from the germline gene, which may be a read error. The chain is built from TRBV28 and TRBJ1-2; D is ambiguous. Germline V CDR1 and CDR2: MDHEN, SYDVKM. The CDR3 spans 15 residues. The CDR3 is CAGSHRPPPSYGYTF. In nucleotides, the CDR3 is TGTGCCGGCAGCCACCGACCTCCGCCCTCTTATGGCTACACCTTC.

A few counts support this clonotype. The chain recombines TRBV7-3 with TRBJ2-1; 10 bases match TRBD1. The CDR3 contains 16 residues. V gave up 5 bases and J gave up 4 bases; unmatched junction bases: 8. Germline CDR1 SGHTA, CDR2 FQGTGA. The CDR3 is CASSPWGTGEYNEQFF. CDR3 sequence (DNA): TGTGCCAGCAGCCCCTGGGGGACAGGGGAGTACAATGAGCAGTTCTTC.

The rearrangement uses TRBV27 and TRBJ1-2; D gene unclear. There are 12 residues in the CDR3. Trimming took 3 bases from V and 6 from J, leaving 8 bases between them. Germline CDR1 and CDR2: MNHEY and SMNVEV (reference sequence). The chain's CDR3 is CASSLSGHGYTF. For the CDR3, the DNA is TGTGCCAGCAGTTTGTCCGGGCATGGCTACACCTTC.

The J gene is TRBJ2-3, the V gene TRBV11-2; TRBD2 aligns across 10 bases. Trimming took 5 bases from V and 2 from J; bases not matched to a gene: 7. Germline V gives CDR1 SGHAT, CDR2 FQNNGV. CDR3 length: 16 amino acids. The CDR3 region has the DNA TGTGCCAGCAGCGCCGCGACTAGCGGGTTCACAGATACGCAGTATTTT. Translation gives CASSAATSGFTDTQYF.

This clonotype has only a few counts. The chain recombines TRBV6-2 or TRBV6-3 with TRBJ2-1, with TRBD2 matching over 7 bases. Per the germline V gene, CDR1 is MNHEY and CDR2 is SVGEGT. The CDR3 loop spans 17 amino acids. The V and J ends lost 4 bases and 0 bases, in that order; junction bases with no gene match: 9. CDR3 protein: CASSSGTTDSSYNEQFF. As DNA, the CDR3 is TGTGCCAGCAGTTCCGGGACTACCGATAGCTCCTACAATGAGCAGTTCTTC.

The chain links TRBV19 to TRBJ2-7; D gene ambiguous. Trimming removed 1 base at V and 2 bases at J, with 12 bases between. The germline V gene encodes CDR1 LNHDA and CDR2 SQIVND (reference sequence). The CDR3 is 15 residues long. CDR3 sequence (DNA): TGTGCCAGTAGTATAGGGACCCATGCTACCTACGAGCAGTACTTC. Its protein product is CASSIGTHATYEQYF.

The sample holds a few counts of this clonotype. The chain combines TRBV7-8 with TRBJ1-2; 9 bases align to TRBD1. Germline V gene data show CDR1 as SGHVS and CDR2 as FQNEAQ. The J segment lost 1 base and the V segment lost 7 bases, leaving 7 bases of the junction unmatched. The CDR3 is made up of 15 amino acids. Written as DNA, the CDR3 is TGTGCCAGCACAGATGACAGGGGGTATAACTATGGCTACACCTTC. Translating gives CASTDDRGYNYGYTF.

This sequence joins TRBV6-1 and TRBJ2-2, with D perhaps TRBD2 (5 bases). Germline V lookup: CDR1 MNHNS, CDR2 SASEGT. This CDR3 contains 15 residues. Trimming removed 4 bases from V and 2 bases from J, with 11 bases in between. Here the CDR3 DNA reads TGTGCCAGCAGTGGGACGGGATCCAACACCGGGGAGCTGTTTTTT. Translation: CASSGTGSNTGELFF.

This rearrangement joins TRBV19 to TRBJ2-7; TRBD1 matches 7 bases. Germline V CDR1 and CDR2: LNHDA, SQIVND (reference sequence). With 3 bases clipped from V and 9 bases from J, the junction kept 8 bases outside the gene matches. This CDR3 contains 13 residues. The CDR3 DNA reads TGTGCCAGTAGTATTGGGACAGCTGAGGGGCAGTACTTC. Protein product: CASSIGTAEGQYF.

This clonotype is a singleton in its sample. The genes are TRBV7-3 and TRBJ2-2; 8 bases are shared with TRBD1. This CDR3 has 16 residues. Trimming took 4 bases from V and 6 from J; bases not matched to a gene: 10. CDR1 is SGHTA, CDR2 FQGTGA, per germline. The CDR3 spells CASSSPTDRVSGELFF. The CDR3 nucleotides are TGTGCCAGCAGCTCCCCTACGGACAGGGTCTCCGGGGAGCTGTTTTTT.

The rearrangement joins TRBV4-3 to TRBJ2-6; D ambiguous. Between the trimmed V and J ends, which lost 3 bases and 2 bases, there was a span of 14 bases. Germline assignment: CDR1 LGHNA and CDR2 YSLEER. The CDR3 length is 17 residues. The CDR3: CASSQEIRATGANVLTF. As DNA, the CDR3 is TGCGCCAGCAGCCAGGAGATAAGGGCTACTGGGGCCAACGTCCTGACTTTC.

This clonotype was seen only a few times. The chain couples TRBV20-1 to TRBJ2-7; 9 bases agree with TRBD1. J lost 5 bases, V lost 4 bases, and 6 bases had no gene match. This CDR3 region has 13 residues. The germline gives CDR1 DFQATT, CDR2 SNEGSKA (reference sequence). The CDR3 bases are TGCAGTGCTACCGGGACAGGGATACACGAGCAGTACTTC. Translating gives CSATGTGIHEQYF.

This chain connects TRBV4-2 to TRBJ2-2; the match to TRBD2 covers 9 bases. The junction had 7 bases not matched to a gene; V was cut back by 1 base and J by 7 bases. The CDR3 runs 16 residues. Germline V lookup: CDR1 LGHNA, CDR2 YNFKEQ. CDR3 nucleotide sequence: TGTGCCAGCAGCCAAGGGTTAGCGGGAGCGGACGGGGAGCTGTTTTTT. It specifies CASSQGLAGADGELFF.

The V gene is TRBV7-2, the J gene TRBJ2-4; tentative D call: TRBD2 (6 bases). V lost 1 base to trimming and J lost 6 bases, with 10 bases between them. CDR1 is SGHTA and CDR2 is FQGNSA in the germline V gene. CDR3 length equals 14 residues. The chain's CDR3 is CASSLGAGLNIQYF. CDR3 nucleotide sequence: TGTGCCAGCAGCTTAGGGGCGGGACTAAACATTCAGTACTTC.